This TCR beta chain was captured by sequencing in a study of T cell responses to AZD1222 COVID-19 vaccine. Profiled with immunoSEQ multiplex PCR; TCRdb holds only in-frame clones, not every one. The sample comprises tens of thousands of clones, 85% to 90% of which are singletons, and roughly 11% rests with the top ten. Per the germline V gene, CDR1 is LGHDT and CDR2 is YNNKEL (reference sequence). Trimming pared 4 bases from V and 5 bases from J, leaving 23 bases between. The CDR3 has 17 amino acids. This clonotype originated in an adult who received the AZD1222 COVID-19 vaccine. The specimen comprised peripheral blood, sampled 28 days after the second AZD1222 dose. V and J are TRBV3-1 (or the pseudogene TRBV3-2) and TRBJ2-5; possible D gene TRBD2, 6 bases. CDR3 nucleotide sequence: TGTGCCAGCAGCCTACCCCTCGGGGGAGAAAGCCGGGAGACCCAGTACTTC. Its protein is CASSLPLGGESRETQYF.